This TCR beta chain came from a study of beta chain features in type 1 diabetes. V lost 2 bases, J lost 7 bases, and 2 bases stayed unmatched. Germline V CDR1 and CDR2: LNHDA, SQIVND (reference sequence). CDR3 length: 14 residues. Study results and limitations: The naive, central memory and Treg TCRB repertoires of patients appeared to be more similar to one another than those of healthy donors. Whether TCRB rearrangement is influenced by HLA type was left unresolved in this analysis. The VDJ junctions of type 1 diabetes patients carried fewer insertions and more deletions.

Of note for this clone: Its antigen is unidentified.

Investigators reverse transcribed all isolated RNA, so they sequenced expressed TCRB transcripts. Clones were sequenced by immunoSEQ multiplex PCR, and TCRdb holds only the in-frame ones, with some missing. The sample holds hundreds of thousands of clones, 9.5% to 12% seen once. Per donor, one heparinised blood draw averaged roughly 110 mL. What was sequenced was naive CD4+ T cells from blood. The rearrangement joins TRBV19 to TRBJ2-3; TRBD2 agrees at 11 bases. The TCR was taken from a woman aged 30 to 39 in good health. CDR3 sequence reads: CASSILAGGNTQYF. In DNA form, the CDR3 reads TGTGCCAGTAGTATACTAGCGGGAGGAAATACGCAGTATTTT.